Shown below are 31 T cell receptor beta chains from a single sample sequenced in a study of T cell responses to AZD1222 COVID-19 vaccine. Some clones are missing from TCRdb's copy, which holds only in-frame ones; the method was immunoSEQ multiplex PCR. The data show 110,000 to 150,000 clones, about 94% seen once. The sample here was peripheral blood, taken on day 0 of AZD1222 vaccination. The receptors were gathered from an adult in good health.

This rearrangement joins TRBV5-6 to TRBJ2-3; D is possibly TRBD1 or TRBD2 (5 bases each). This CDR3 is 14 amino acids long. Trimming left V 4 bases short and J 0 bases short, with 9 bases between. Germline loops: CDR1 SGHDT, CDR2 YYEEEE. The DNA of the CDR3 is TGTGCCAGCAGCAGACGGGACAGCACAGATACGCAGTATTTT. Amino acid sequence: CASSRRDSTDTQYF.

The chain carries TRBV19 and TRBJ2-1, with D perhaps matching TRBD2 (5 bases). Germline CDR1 is LNHDA and CDR2 is SQIVND (reference sequence). The CDR3 consists of 15 residues. With 5 bases removed from V and 0 bases from J, the gap between germline ends came to 11 bases. The CDR3 sequence is CASSPTSSSYNEQFF. In DNA, the CDR3 is TGTGCCAGTAGTCCAACTAGTTCCTCCTACAATGAGCAGTTCTTC.

The chain is built from TRBV29-1 and TRBJ2-5, with 9 bases aligning to TRBD1. CDR1 SQVTM and CDR2 ANQGSEA come from the germline V gene. The length of the CDR3 is 16 residues. Trimming cost V 8 bases and J 3 bases; bases outside gene matches: 16. Here the CDR3 DNA reads TGCAGCAAGCGGGACAGGGTAGGGTGGGAAAAAGAGACCCAGTACTTC. Protein: CSKRDRVGWEKETQYF.

CDR3 sequence (DNA): TGTGCTAGTGGTTTGGCACAGGGGATCTACAATGAGCAGTTCTTC. Translating it yields CASGLAQGIYNEQFF. The chain joins TRBV12-5 to TRBJ2-1; 7 bases are a match to TRBD1. V dropped 1 base and J dropped 3; count of bases not matched to a gene: 3. The length of the CDR3 is 15 residues. In germline, CDR1 is LGHNT, CDR2 FRNRAP. Using reference TRBV12-5 and TRBJ2-1 for the parts outside the CDR3, the full variable domain is DARVTQTPRHKVTEMGQEVTMRCQPILGHNTVFWYRQTMMQGLELLAYFRNRAPLDDSGMPKDRFSAEMPDATLATLKIQPSEPRDSAVYFCASGLAQGIYNEQFFGPGTRLTVL.

This clone was seen a few times. The chain has TRBV19 and TRBJ1-6; D is unresolved. Germline CDR1 LNHDA, CDR2 SQIVND (reference sequence). V dropped 0 bases and J dropped 9 bases, with 6 bases sitting between them. This CDR3 spans 13 amino acids. The CDR3 loop reads CASSIDPGSPLHF. As DNA, the CDR3 is TGTGCCAGTAGTATAGATCCAGGTTCACCCCTCCACTTT.

The J gene is TRBJ2-1, the V gene TRBV7-8, with a tentative D call TRBD2 (5 bases). The CDR3 has 13 amino acids. V dropped 2 bases and J dropped 15 bases, with 17 bases sitting between them. Germline V lookup: CDR1 SGHVS, CDR2 FQNEAQ. CDR3: CASSLSTTTSPFF. The CDR3, as DNA: TGTGCCAGCAGCTTATCTACGACTACCAGCCCGTTCTTC.

V usage is TRBV6-4 and J usage is TRBJ1-5, with 8 bases that match TRBD1. This CDR3 is 14 amino acids long. The germline gives CDR1 MRHNA, CDR2 SNTAGT. V dropped 5 bases and J dropped 4; count of bases not matched to a gene: 4. This CDR3 reads CASSLRQGNQPQHF. In nucleotides, the CDR3 is TGTGCCAGCAGTCTCCGACAGGGGAATCAGCCCCAGCATTTT.

Points on this clone: The same CDR3 also results from other DNA sequences found in this sample. The genes are TRBV3-1 (or the pseudogene TRBV3-2) and TRBJ1-1; D is undetermined. The V gene's germline CDR1 is LGHDT and CDR2 YNNKEL (reference sequence). Trimming took off 1 base at V and 1 base at J, with 4 bases between the two ends. The CDR3 covers 13 residues. CDR3 sequence reads: CASSQAGNTEAFF. CDR3 nucleotides: TGTGCCAGCAGCCAAGCCGGGAACACTGAAGCTTTCTTT.

J is TRBJ2-1 and V is TRBV9; TRBD2 might be the D (6 bases). V lost 3 bases and J lost 4, with 14 bases in between. This CDR3 region has 15 residues. CDR1 is SGDLS and CDR2 is YYNGEE in the germline V gene. CDR3 sequence (DNA): TGTGCCAGCAGCGCACGGGAGAATCTATACAATGAGCAGTTCTTC. It encodes CASSARENLYNEQFF. The full variable domain, rest sourced from reference TRBV9 and TRBJ2-1, is DSGVTQTPKHLITATGQRVTLRCSPRSGDLSVYWYQQSLDQGLQFLIQYYNGEERAKGNILERFSAQQFPDLHSELNLSSLELGDSALYFCASSARENLYNEQFFGPGTRLTVL.

The chain has TRBV5-8 and TRBJ2-1; a possible D gene is TRBD2 (6 bases). V was pared by 0 bases and J by 5 bases, with 12 bases between. The CDR3 runs to 15 residues. Germline lookup yields CDR1 SGHTS and CDR2 YDEGEE. CDR3 protein: CASSLVAGLHNEQFF. In DNA, the CDR3 is TGTGCCAGCAGCTTGGTTGCGGGACTTCACAATGAGCAGTTCTTC.

This sequence joins TRBV28 and TRBJ1-2; D call uncertain. Germline CDR1 reads MDHEN; CDR2 reads SYDVKM. The CDR3 extends over 12 amino acids. V was clipped by 10 bases and J by 3 bases, with 12 bases between them. As DNA, the CDR3 is TGTGCCACCCTTCTAGGAGACTATGGCTACACCTTC. Protein: CATLLGDYGYTF.

The chain employs TRBV30 and TRBJ2-7; 15 nucleotides match TRBD2. Trimming cost V 0 bases and J 0 bases; bases outside gene matches: 9. The germline CDR1 and CDR2 sequences are GTSNPN and SVGIG (reference sequence). This CDR3 comprises 19 residues. The CDR3 region is CAWSVIPGTSGRFSYEQYF. Written as DNA, the CDR3 is TGTGCCTGGAGTGTAATCCCCGGGACTAGCGGGAGGTTCTCCTACGAGCAGTACTTC.

The CDR3 bases are TGTGCCACCAGCCGCTCAAAGGGGGTGACCACCGGGGAGCTGTTTTTT. Amino acid sequence: CATSRSKGVTTGELFF. The chain is built from TRBV15 and TRBJ2-2, with D tentatively TRBD1 (6 bases). Per germline, CDR1 LNHNV and CDR2 YYDKDF (reference sequence). V gave up 5 bases and J gave up 4 bases, with 17 bases separating them. CDR3 length: 16 residues.

On this clone itself: The junction and the germline gene differ at one end; a read error may be behind it. V is TRBV6-4 and J is TRBJ2-7; D is possibly TRBD2 (6 bases). CDR3 length: 16 amino acids. In germline, CDR1 is MRHNA, CDR2 SNTAGT. Here the CDR3 reads CASIDGGFGQKHEQYF. The CDR3 bases are TGTGCCAGCATTGACGGGGGATTCGGGCAAAAACACGAGCAGTACTTC.

This clone showed up just once. The V call is TRBV15, the J call TRBJ1-2; TRBD1 agrees at 7 bases. The V segment lost 5 bases and the J segment 3 bases; nucleotides outside the gene matches: 9. From germline, CDR1 is LNHNV and CDR2 YYDKDF (reference sequence). This CDR3 spans 15 amino acids. CDR3 in DNA: TGTGCCACCAGCGGATACAGGGGTTCAGACTATGGCTACACCTTC. Translation gives CATSGYRGSDYGYTF.

V gene TRBV27 combines with J gene TRBJ2-2; 9 bases agree with TRBD2. The CDR3 runs to 17 residues. Looked up from germline, CDR1 is MNHEY and CDR2 is SMNVEV (reference sequence). Trimming removed 4 bases from V and 5 bases from J; junction bases left unmatched: 11. As DNA, the CDR3 is TGTGCCAGCAGTTCCTTCCACAGCGGGGGGCGGACCGGGGAGCTGTTTTTT. Its translation: CASSSFHSGGRTGELFF.

This sequence joins TRBV30 and TRBJ2-1; 7 nucleotides align to TRBD2. There are 13 residues in the CDR3. Germline V gives CDR1 GTSNPN, CDR2 SVGIG (reference sequence). The junction had 5 bases not matched to a gene; V was cut back by 3 bases and J by 6 bases. This chain's CDR3 is CAWSAGASNEQFF. The CDR3 coding sequence is TGTGCCTGGAGCGCGGGAGCATCCAATGAGCAGTTCTTC. Drawing the rest from reference TRBV30 and TRBJ2-1, the complete variable domain is SQTIHQWPATLVQPVGSPLSLECTVEGTSNPNLYWYRQAAGRGLQLLFYSVGIGQISSEVPQNLSASRPQDRQFILSSKKLLLSDSGFYLCAWSAGASNEQFFGPGTRLTVL.

This sequence joins TRBV10-1 and TRBJ1-2; D might be TRBD1 (5 bases). Between the trimmed V and J ends, which lost 9 bases and 3 bases, there was a span of 23 bases. In germline, CDR1 is WNHNN, CDR2 SYGVQD (reference sequence). This CDR3 is built from 16 residues. The CDR3 spells CARREHGGMSDYGYTF. As DNA, the CDR3 is TGCGCCAGGAGGGAACATGGGGGAATGAGTGACTATGGCTACACCTTC.

The chain combines TRBV19 with TRBJ2-1; 12 bases align to TRBD2. Per the germline V gene, CDR1 is LNHDA and CDR2 is SQIVND (reference sequence). Trimming cost V 7 bases and J 3 bases; bases outside gene matches: 4. The CDR3 consists of 15 residues. In DNA form, the CDR3 reads TGTGCCAGTACGAGGACTAGCGGGGACTACAATGAGCAGTTCTTC. This gives the protein CASTRTSGDYNEQFF.

The chain is built from TRBV3-1 (or the pseudogene TRBV3-2) and TRBJ2-2, with a weak D call TRBD2 (5 bases). Germline V gene lookup returns CDR1 LGHDT and CDR2 YNNKEL (reference sequence). Trimming took 0 bases from V and 2 from J, leaving 7 bases between them. The CDR3 has 15 residues. This CDR3 is CASSQDPGNTGELFF. Here the CDR3 DNA reads TGTGCCAGCAGCCAAGATCCGGGAAACACCGGGGAGCTGTTTTTT.

This chain uses TRBV30 with TRBJ1-6, with a possible D match to TRBD1 (6 bases). V was pared by 2 bases and J by 8 bases, with 13 bases between. This CDR3 is 14 amino acids long. CDR1 is GTSNPN, CDR2 SVGIG, per germline (reference sequence). The CDR3 bases are TGTGCCTGGAGTATTCAGGGGCCCGATTCACCCCTCCACTTT. It codes for CAWSIQGPDSPLHF. The entire variable domain, with the rest obtained from reference TRBV30 and TRBJ1-6, is as follows: SQTIHQWPATLVQPVGSPLSLECTVEGTSNPNLYWYRQAAGRGLQLLFYSVGIGQISSEVPQNLSASRPQDRQFILSSKKLLLSDSGFYLCAWSIQGPDSPLHFGNGTRLTVT.

This clone has only one observation. The genes are TRBV19 and TRBJ2-1; tentatively, D is TRBD2 (6 bases). This CDR3 is 12 amino acids long. Trimming removed 7 bases at V and 7 bases at J, with 11 bases between. In germline, CDR1 is LNHDA, CDR2 SQIVND (reference sequence). CDR3 amino acids: CASIGTRNEQFF. The CDR3 coding sequence is TGTGCCAGTATCGGGACTCGAAATGAGCAGTTCTTC.

The chain recombines TRBV6-5 with TRBJ2-1; 7 nucleotides match TRBD2. CDR1 is MNHEY and CDR2 is SVGAGI in the germline V gene. The CDR3 loop spans 15 amino acids. V gave up 6 bases and J gave up 5 bases; unmatched junction bases: 10. Here the CDR3 reads CASSPLGEGHNEQFF. Here the CDR3 DNA reads TGTGCCAGCAGCCCCCTCGGGGAGGGCCACAATGAGCAGTTCTTC.

The V and J genes are TRBV19 and TRBJ2-7, with 8 bases identical to TRBD2. The CDR3 length is 16 residues. The V and J ends lost 3 bases and 0 bases, in that order; junction bases with no gene match: 7. From germline, CDR1 is LNHDA and CDR2 SQIVND (reference sequence). CDR3 protein: CASSIPGGISSYEQYF. In DNA, the CDR3 is TGTGCCAGTAGTATCCCGGGAGGGATTAGCTCCTACGAGCAGTACTTC. Full variable domain (missing parts from reference TRBV19 and TRBJ2-7): DGGITQSPKYLFRKEGQNVTLSCEQNLNHDAMYWYRQDPGQGLRLIYYSQIVNDFQKGDIAEGYSVSREKKESFPLTVTSAQKNPTAFYLCASSIPGGISSYEQYFGPGTRLTVT.

The V gene is TRBV5-6, the J gene TRBJ2-3, with a weak D call TRBD1 (6 bases). Germline CDR1 SGHDT, CDR2 YYEEEE. This CDR3 spans 16 amino acids. V lost 1 base and J 0 bases, leaving 12 bases between the germline ends. Here the CDR3 DNA reads TGTGCCAGCAGCTTGTTTTTGGGGGCGAGCACAGATACGCAGTATTTT. Protein product: CASSLFLGASTDTQYF.

The rearrangement uses TRBV15 and TRBJ1-2; TRBD1 aligns across 7 bases. V lost 3 bases and J lost 8; bases outside the gene matches: 12. The CDR3 contains 15 residues. The V gene's germline CDR1 is LNHNV and CDR2 YYDKDF (reference sequence). The DNA for the CDR3 is TGTGCCACCAGCAGGCCTGGGGAGGGGGCCTCCGGCTACACCTTC. Its translation is CATSRPGEGASGYTF.

The rearrangement links TRBV24-1 to TRBJ2-1; tentative D call: TRBD2 (6 bases). Trimming took off 3 bases at V and 0 bases at J, with 8 bases between the two ends. The CDR3 is 15 residues long. Germline assignment: CDR1 KGHDR and CDR2 SFDVKD. The CDR3 bases are TGTGCCACCAGTGATCGGGACTCCTCCTACAATGAGCAGTTCTTC. It encodes CATSDRDSSYNEQFF.

The genes are TRBV28 and TRBJ1-5; TRBD1 aligns across 7 bases. The V gene end was trimmed by 7 bases and the J gene end by 4 bases; junction bases not matched to a gene: 7. This CDR3 spans 14 amino acids. CDR1 and CDR2 (germline): MDHEN, SYDVKM. This CDR3 is CASTQGVSNQPQHF. DNA for the CDR3: TGTGCCAGCACCCAGGGGGTCTCAAATCAGCCCCAGCATTTT.

The rearrangement joins TRBV28 to TRBJ2-5, with TRBD2 identical over 9 bases. Germline V gene data show CDR1 as MDHEN and CDR2 as SYDVKM. The CDR3 contains 15 residues. V trimming: 5 bases; J trimming: 0 bases; junction bases outside the gene matches: 4. The CDR3 nucleotides are TGTGCCAGCAGTCTTCTAGCGGGGAACCAAGAGACCCAGTACTTC. Protein: CASSLLAGNQETQYF.

The V and J genes are TRBV13 and TRBJ2-7; TRBD1 aligns across 11 bases. With V trimmed by 5 bases and J by 5 bases, 8 bases remained unmatched. The CDR3 covers 15 residues. Germline CDR1 PRHDT, CDR2 FYEKMQ (reference sequence). The CDR3 region is CASSTRTGGRNEQYF. CDR3 DNA: TGTGCCAGCAGCACCAGGACAGGGGGCAGGAACGAGCAGTACTTC.

The rearrangement uses TRBV19 and TRBJ1-4; the match to TRBD1 covers 7 bases. The V and J ends lost 5 bases and 12 bases, in that order; junction bases with no gene match: 12. The CDR3 is 14 amino acids. Germline V gives CDR1 LNHDA, CDR2 SQIVND (reference sequence). This CDR3 reads CASSPTGWVSELFF. In DNA, the CDR3 is TGTGCCAGTAGTCCGACAGGGTGGGTATCGGAACTGTTTTTT. Based on the CDR3 plus reference TRBV19 and TRBJ1-4, the full variable domain is DGGITQSPKYLFRKEGQNVTLSCEQNLNHDAMYWYRQDPGQGLRLIYYSQIVNDFQKGDIAEGYSVSREKKESFPLTVTSAQKNPTAFYLCASSPTGWVSELFFGSGTQLSVL.